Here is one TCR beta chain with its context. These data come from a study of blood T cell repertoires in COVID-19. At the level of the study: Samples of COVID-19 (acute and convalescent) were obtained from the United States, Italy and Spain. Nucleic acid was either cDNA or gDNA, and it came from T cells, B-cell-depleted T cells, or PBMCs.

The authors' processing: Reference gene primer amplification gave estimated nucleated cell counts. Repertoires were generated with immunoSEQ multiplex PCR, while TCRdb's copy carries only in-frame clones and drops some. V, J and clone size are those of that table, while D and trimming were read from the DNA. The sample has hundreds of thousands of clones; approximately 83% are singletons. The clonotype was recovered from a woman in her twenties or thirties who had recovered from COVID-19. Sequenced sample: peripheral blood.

CDR3: CARSLADRGATGELFF. The CDR3 coding sequence is TGTGCCAGAAGCTTGGCCGACAGGGGAGCCACCGGGGAGCTGTTTTTT. The chain joins TRBV5-3 to TRBJ2-2; 8 positions agree with TRBD1. TRBV5-3 is sorted into the ORF group, with uncertain function. The ends lost 0 bases at V and 4 bases at J; junction bases unmatched: 5. CDR3 length equals 16 residues.